These T cell receptor beta chains were read from a single sample in a study of cytomegalovirus exposure and HLA in healthy donors. Data came from immunoSEQ multiplex PCR; TCRdb stores just in-frame clones and leaves some out. The data contain more than 95,000 clones, 10% of them singletons. The sequenced sample was PBMCs. All receptors come from a man in his forties or fifties in good health and CMV-seropositive. CDR3s leave out the opening cysteine and the closing phenylalanine or tryptophan. Each record gives: clone size, V gene, CDR3 protein. Clone size is given for some rows only: seen once, a few or many times, or a class if the clone is expanded.

>few|TRBV6-1
ASSGDPGQGSSTEAF
>few|TRBV11-2
ASSPGQGSSYEQY
>few|TRBV28
ASRPPGLGLTGELF
>few|TRBV9
ASSVVAGPYNEQF
>-|TRBV19
ASKVSGPNTGELF
>many|TRBV7-8
ASSSGRQGTYNEQF
>-|TRBV7-9
ASSSSSGREIYEQY
>-|TRBV6-5
ASSWILAGGYNEQF
>many|TRBV6-5
ASSSASVGTQY
>-|TRBV6-1
ASSEARDSRDTIY
>-|TRBV7-8
ASSFRTGYNEQF
>-|TRBV20-1
SAQTGPEQY
>-|TRBV11-3
ASSLDQGRAEAF
>-|TRBV7-9
ASSLHTQGGYT
>-|TRBV5-1
ASSTQGTGGGTEAF
>few|TRBV19
ASSPGTGKFLSSTDTQY
>few|TRBV4-3
ASSQATSYEQY
>-|TRBV20-1
SASRQETQY
>-|TRBV9
ASSALAGEQF
>-|TRBV5-5
ASSVGSAGQPQH
>few|TRBV7-9
ASSPRNPTGGRNEQF
>-|TRBV9
ASSVGLGLANEQY
>-|TRBV28
ASSASGGSNEQF
>-|TRBV7-2
ASSLSSGVYNEQF
>few|TRBV12-5
ASGLVWGSGGDNEQF
>-|TRBV19
ASHGLNSNQPQH